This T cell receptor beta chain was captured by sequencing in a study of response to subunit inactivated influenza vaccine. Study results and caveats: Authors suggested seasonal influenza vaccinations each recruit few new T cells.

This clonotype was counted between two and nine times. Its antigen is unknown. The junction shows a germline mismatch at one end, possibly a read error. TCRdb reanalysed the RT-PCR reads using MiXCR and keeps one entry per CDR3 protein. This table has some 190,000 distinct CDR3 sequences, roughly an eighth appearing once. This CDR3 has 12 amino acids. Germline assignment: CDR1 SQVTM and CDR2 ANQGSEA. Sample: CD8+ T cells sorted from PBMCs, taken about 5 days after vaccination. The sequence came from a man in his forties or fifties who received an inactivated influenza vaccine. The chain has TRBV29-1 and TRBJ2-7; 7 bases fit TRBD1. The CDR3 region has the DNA TGCAGCGTAGAAGGGGACAGTAGGGAGCAGTACTTC. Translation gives CSVEGDSREQYF.